This TCR beta chain appears in the sequencing data of a study of response to subunit inactivated influenza vaccine. Study results and limitations: Each seasonal influenza vaccination, the authors suggested, recruits few new T cells.

CDR1 is LGHNA, CDR2 YSLEER, per germline. The CDR3 runs to 13 residues. V was clipped by 5 bases and J by 2 bases; unmatched bases: 0. TCRdb re-called the RT-PCR reads with MiXCR, one entry per CDR3 protein. The sample has about 190,000 distinct CDR3 sequences, about 15% seen once. A remark on this clonotype: Its antigen is still unknown.

The chain combines TRBV4-3 with TRBJ1-2, with 9 positions matching TRBD1. The sequenced sample was CD8+ T cells sorted from PBMCs, obtained more than 4 days after vaccination. The receptor was isolated from a man aged 50 to 59 who received an inactivated influenza vaccine. CDR3 DNA sequence: TGCGCCAGCAGCGGACAGGGGAACTATGGCTACACCTTC. Its translation is CASSGQGNYGYTF.